This T cell receptor beta chain comes out of a study of T cell changes during pregnancy in multiple sclerosis. The CDR3 has 16 residues. J was trimmed by 2 bases and V by 2 bases; bases with no gene match: 9. The germline CDR1 and CDR2 sequences are LGHNA and YNFKEQ. Here immunoSEQ multiplex PCR was the method, and the copy in TCRdb shows in-frame clones only, minus some. This sample has around 26,000 clones, with under 90% found just once. A single count supports this clone. Sample: CD4+ T cells from peripheral blood mononuclear cells, taken in the first trimester of pregnancy. This chain uses TRBV4-2 with TRBJ2-7, with 7 bases aligning to TRBD2. The source of this sequence is a female donor in good health, enrolled as a control in a pregnancy study. The CDR3 loop reads CASSQLITSDTYEQYF. The CDR3 DNA reads TGTGCCAGCAGCCAATTGATTACTAGCGACACCTACGAGCAGTACTTC.